The source of this TCR beta chain is a study of T cells after somatic rescue of genetic block. The CDR3 spans 18 residues. From germline, CDR1 is MDHEN and CDR2 SYDVKM. The V end was cut by 2 bases, the J end by 2 bases, with 18 bases between. Method: immunoSEQ multiplex PCR; TCRdb's copy keeps in-frame clones and lacks some. The repertoire includes about 15,000 clones, roughly 70% of them detected once, and roughly 30% sits in the top ten. Sequenced material: peripheral blood mononuclear cells (PBMCs). The rearrangement joins TRBV28 to TRBJ2-2; perhaps TRBD1 as D (6 bases). The clonotype originates from a man between 18 and 29 years old. The CDR3 bases are TGTGCCAGCAGTTTACATGGACAGCTATTGTCAAACACCGGGGAGCTGTTTTTT. Amino acids: CASSLHGQLLSNTGELFF.